This is a list of T cell receptor beta chains from one sample in a study of blood T cell repertoires in COVID-19. Here immunoSEQ multiplex PCR was the method, and the copy in TCRdb shows in-frame clones only, minus some. The repertoire holds 260,000 or so clones, with approximately 86% as singletons. The material sequenced was peripheral blood. Receptors originate from a human donor in a cohort sampled during active COVID-19. Each CDR3 is given with its conserved first and last residue. The order of the fields is V gene, J gene, D gene, clone size, CDR3 DNA, CDR3 protein. The D gene is left open where the match is weak. Some rows mark clone size as missing; the rest say once, few, many or name a class of expanded clone.

TRBV11-2	TRBJ2-3	TRBD2	NA	TGTGCCAGCAGCCAACGACTAGCAGACACCACAGATACGCAGTATTTT	CASSQRLADTTDTQYF
TRBV29-1	TRBJ1-1	TRBD1	NA	TGCAGCGTTGAAAGGGGGCAGACGACTGAAGCTTTCTTT	CSVERGQTTEAFF
TRBV5-6	TRBJ2-7	TRBD2	NA	TGTGCCAGCAGCTTTGAGCGGGAGTTGTATGAGCAGTACTTC	CASSFERELYEQYF
TRBV5-1	TRBJ2-7	TRBD2	once	TGCGCCAGCAGCTTAGGGACTAGCGCTGGGGGCGAGCAGTACTTC	CASSLGTSAGGEQYF
TRBV4-1	TRBJ1-2	NA	NA	TGCGCCAGCAGCCAAGGGACACGCTATGGCTACACCTTC	CASSQGTRYGYTF
TRBV6-2/TRBV6-3	TRBJ2-1	TRBD1	NA	TGTGCCAGCAGTTACTCGGGGACAGCTCTCAGACATGAGCAGTTCTTC	CASSYSGTALRHEQFF
TRBV18	TRBJ1-1	NA	NA	TGTGCCAGCTCACCAGGTAAAGGGGGTGAAGCTTTCTTT	CASSPGKGGEAFF
TRBV3-1/TRBV3-2	TRBJ1-5	NA	NA	TGTGCCAGCAGCCAAGGAAAGGCGGCGGGAAATCAGCCCCAGCATTTT	CASSQGKAAGNQPQHF
TRBV11-3	TRBJ1-5	NA	few	TGTGCCAGCAGCTTACACCAACGACACGATAGCAATCAGCCCCAGCATTTT	CASSLHQRHDSNQPQHF
TRBV7-8	TRBJ1-1	NA	NA	TGTGCCAGCAGCTTTGGGAGGAGAGGCACTGAAGCTTTCTTT	CASSFGRRGTEAFF
TRBV11-2	TRBJ1-1	TRBD1	once	TGTGCCAGCAACCTACATACAGGGGCCCGGAACACTGAAGCTTTCTTT	CASNLHTGARNTEAFF
TRBV21-1	TRBJ2-5	NA	NA	TGTGCCAGCAGCAAATCAGTTAACCAGCGGGAGGTCCCAGAGACCCAGTACTTC	CASSKSVNQREVPETQYF
TRBV4-3	TRBJ1-4	NA	NA	TGCGCCAGCAGCCAAGATCGGGACACCGGCTATGGCGAAAAACTGTTTTTT	CASSQDRDTGYGEKLFF
TRBV5-1	TRBJ2-7	NA	NA	TGCGCCAGCAGCTTACCCCAACAGGGTGGGTACGAGCAGTACTTC	CASSLPQQGGYEQYF
TRBV18	TRBJ2-3	TRBD2	NA	TGTGCCAGCTCACTACACGGAATAGTAGCGGGCGAGGAGGGTACGCAGTATTTT	CASSLHGIVAGEEGTQYF
TRBV7-2	TRBJ2-7	NA	NA	TGTGCCAGCAGCTTAGATTCTAGATTGGAATACGAGCAGTACTTC	CASSLDSRLEYEQYF
TRBV6-6	TRBJ1-2	TRBD1	NA	TGTGCCAGCAGCCCCGGGGCCGACAGGGCCTATGGCTACACCTTC	CASSPGADRAYGYTF
TRBV30	TRBJ1-2	TRBD1	NA	TGTGCCTGGAGTCCCACAGGGGATCTTGGCTACACCTTC	CAWSPTGDLGYTF
TRBV12-5	TRBJ1-1	NA	NA	TGTGCTAGTGGTTCCCCCCTTCCGGGATCGGCTTTCTTT	CASGSPLPGSAFF
TRBV5-1	TRBJ1-2	NA	NA	TGCGCCAGCAGCTTGGAGGCCCCAGGGTATGGCTACACCTTC	CASSLEAPGYGYTF
TRBV5-1	TRBJ1-1	NA	NA	TGCGCCAGCAGCTTTGAGGGCACCCCCCTGGGGACTGAAGCTTTCTTT	CASSFEGTPLGTEAFF
TRBV28	TRBJ1-2	NA	NA	TGTGCCAGCAGCTCCGTGACTGGGGGGGCGCCTTGGGCGGGCTACACCTTC	CASSSVTGGAPWAGYTF
TRBV2	TRBJ2-7	TRBD2	many	TGTGCCTCTAAGCGGGATGCCTACGAGCAGTACTTC	CASKRDAYEQYF
TRBV28	TRBJ1-2	NA	NA	TGTGCCAGCAGTCCACGACAGAACACTAACTATGGCTACACCTTC	CASSPRQNTNYGYTF
TRBV30	TRBJ1-1	NA	once	TGTGCCTGGAGCCGGGACATAAACACTGAAGCTTTCTTT	CAWSRDINTEAFF
TRBV4-3	TRBJ1-2	TRBD1	NA	TGCGCCAGCAGCCGCACCGCCGGGACAGGGGTCTATGGCTACACCTTC	CASSRTAGTGVYGYTF
TRBV7-9	TRBJ1-1	NA	NA	TGTGCCAGCAGCTTAGGGGGCTGGAACACTGAAGCTTTCTTT	CASSLGGWNTEAFF
TRBV30	TRBJ1-2	TRBD1	NA	TGTGCCTGGGTGGACAGGGTCCTACACTATGGCTACACCTTC	CAWVDRVLHYGYTF
TRBV6-2/TRBV6-3	TRBJ2-7	TRBD2	once	TGTGCCAGCAGTTACTCGATTTTGGGCGCTAGCGGGGGCACATCCTCCTACGAGCAGTACTTC	CASSYSILGASGGTSSYEQYF
TRBV25-1	TRBJ2-2	NA	NA	TGTGCCAGCAGTTCTTCCGGGGACACCGGGGAGCTGTTTTTT	CASSSSGDTGELFF
TRBV27	TRBJ1-5	NA	NA	TGTGCCAGCAGTTACCGGGGAGGAGATCAGCCCCAGCATTTT	CASSYRGGDQPQHF
TRBV18	TRBJ1-1	NA	once	TGTGCCAGCTCACAACTTGGGGCGGGGATTAACACTGAAGCTTTCTTT	CASSQLGAGINTEAFF
TRBV6-6	TRBJ2-7	TRBD2	NA	TGTGCCAGCAGACCAAGCGGGAGTCGGGCCGAGCAGTACTTC	CASRPSGSRAEQYF
TRBV7-6	TRBJ1-6	NA	NA	TGTGCCAGCAGCTTACAGGGGCTCTATAATTCACCCCTCCACTTT	CASSLQGLYNSPLHF
TRBV5-1	TRBJ2-1	TRBD1	few	TGCGCCAGCAGCTTGTGGTCAGGGGGCAAGTACAATGAGCAGTTCTTC	CASSLWSGGKYNEQFF
TRBV28	TRBJ2-5	TRBD2	NA	TGTGCCAGCAGTTCGAGGGAGGGCTTCCAAGAGACCCAGTACTTC	CASSSREGFQETQYF
TRBV30	TRBJ2-3	NA	NA	TGTGCCTGGAGTGTAGGCGGGGATACGCAGTATTTT	CAWSVGGDTQYF
TRBV7-3	TRBJ2-3	TRBD2	once	TGTGCCAGCAGCTCCCTAGCGGGAGGGCCGGGTGGCACAGATACGCAGTATTTT	CASSSLAGGPGGTDTQYF
TRBV10-3	TRBJ2-1	NA	NA	TGTGCCATCAGTGACCCCTCCAATGAGCAGTTCTTC	CAISDPSNEQFF
TRBV11-2	TRBJ1-6	NA	NA	TGTGCCAGCAGCTTGGAGAGGTTCGTCTCACCCCTCCACTTT	CASSLERFVSPLHF
TRBV10-3	TRBJ1-5	NA	NA	TGTGCCACGGGGGAGGGGAAGAATCAGCCCCAGCATTTT	CATGEGKNQPQHF
TRBV15	TRBJ2-7	NA	NA	TGTGCCACCAGCAGAGATCAGGCCTCCCTCTACGAGCAGTACTTC	CATSRDQASLYEQYF
TRBV19	TRBJ1-2	TRBD1	NA	TGTGCCAGTAGCCTTGGGACAGGGGGCGCGTATGGCTACACCTTC	CASSLGTGGAYGYTF
TRBV12-2	TRBJ1-5	NA	NA	TGTGCAAGTCGCCCGTCAGGCCAGGGGGCAAATCAGCCCCAGCATTTT	CASRPSGQGANQPQHF
TRBV5-4	TRBJ2-7	NA	NA	TGTGCCAGCAGCTTGGGTGCAGGGTGGCTCTCCTACGAGCAGTACTTC	CASSLGAGWLSYEQYF